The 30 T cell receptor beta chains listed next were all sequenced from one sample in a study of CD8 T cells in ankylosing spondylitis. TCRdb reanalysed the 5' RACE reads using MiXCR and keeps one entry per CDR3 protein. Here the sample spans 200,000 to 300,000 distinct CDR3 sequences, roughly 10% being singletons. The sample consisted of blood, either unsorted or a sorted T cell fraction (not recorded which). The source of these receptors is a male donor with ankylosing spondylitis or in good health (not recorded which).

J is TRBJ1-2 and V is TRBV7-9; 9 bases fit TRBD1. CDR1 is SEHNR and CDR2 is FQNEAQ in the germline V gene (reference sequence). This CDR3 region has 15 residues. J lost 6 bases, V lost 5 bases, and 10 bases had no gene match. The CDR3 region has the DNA TGTGCCAGCAGCCAGGACAGGGGACTCCGCAATGGCTACACCTTC. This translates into CASSQDRGLRNGYTF.

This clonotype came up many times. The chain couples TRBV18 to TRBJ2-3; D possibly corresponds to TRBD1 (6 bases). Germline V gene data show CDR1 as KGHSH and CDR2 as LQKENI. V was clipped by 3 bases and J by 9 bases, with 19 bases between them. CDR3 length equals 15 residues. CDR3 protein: CASSPQRQVVGTQYF. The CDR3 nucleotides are TGTGCCAGCTCACCGCAGAGACAGGTTGTAGGAACGCAGTATTTT.

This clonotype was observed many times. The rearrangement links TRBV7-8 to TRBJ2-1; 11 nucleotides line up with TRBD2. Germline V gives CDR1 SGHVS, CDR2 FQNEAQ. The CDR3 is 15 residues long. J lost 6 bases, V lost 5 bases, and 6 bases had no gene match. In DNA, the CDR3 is TGTGCCAGCAGCCAACCCGGGACTAGCGGCAATGAGCAGTTCTTC. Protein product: CASSQPGTSGNEQFF.

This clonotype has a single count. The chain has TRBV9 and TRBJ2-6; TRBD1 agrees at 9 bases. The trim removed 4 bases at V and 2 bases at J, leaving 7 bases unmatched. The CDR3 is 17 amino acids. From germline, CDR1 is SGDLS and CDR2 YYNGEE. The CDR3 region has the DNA TGTGCCAGCAGCTCGGGACAGGGAAGTCCTGGGGCCAACGTCCTGACTTTC. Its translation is CASSSGQGSPGANVLTF.

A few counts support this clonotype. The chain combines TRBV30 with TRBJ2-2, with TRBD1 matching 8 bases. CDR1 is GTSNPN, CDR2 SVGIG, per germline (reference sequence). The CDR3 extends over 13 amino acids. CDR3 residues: CAKGTGNTGELFF. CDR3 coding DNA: TGTGCGAAGGGGACAGGGAACACCGGGGAGCTGTTTTTT.

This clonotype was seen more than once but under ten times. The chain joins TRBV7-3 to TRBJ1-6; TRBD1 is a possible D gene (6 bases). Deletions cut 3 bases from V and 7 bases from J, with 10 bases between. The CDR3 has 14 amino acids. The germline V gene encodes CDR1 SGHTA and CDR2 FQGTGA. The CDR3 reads CASSLWGTNSPLHF. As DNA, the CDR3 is TGTGCCAGCAGCTTGTGGGGGACAAATTCACCCCTCCACTTT.

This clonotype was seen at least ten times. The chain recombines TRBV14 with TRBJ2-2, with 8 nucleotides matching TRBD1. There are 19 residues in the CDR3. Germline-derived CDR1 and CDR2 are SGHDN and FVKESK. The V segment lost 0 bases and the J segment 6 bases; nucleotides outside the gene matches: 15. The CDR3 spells CASSQDLDRGWLQPGELFF. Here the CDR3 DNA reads TGTGCCAGCAGCCAAGATCTAGACAGGGGATGGCTTCAACCCGGGGAGCTGTTTTTT.

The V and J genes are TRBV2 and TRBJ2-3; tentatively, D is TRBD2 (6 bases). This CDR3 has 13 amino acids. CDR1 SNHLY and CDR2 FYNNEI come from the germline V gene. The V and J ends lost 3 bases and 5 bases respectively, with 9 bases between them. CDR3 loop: CASSDTTRDTQYF. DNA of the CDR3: TGTGCCAGCAGTGATACGACTAGAGATACGCAGTATTTT.

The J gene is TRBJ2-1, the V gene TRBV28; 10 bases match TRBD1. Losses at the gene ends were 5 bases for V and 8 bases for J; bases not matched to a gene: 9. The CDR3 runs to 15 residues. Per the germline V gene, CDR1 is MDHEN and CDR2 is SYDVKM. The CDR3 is CASSITGTGEDEQFF. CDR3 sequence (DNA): TGTGCCAGCAGTATAACCGGGACAGGGGAAGATGAGCAGTTCTTC.

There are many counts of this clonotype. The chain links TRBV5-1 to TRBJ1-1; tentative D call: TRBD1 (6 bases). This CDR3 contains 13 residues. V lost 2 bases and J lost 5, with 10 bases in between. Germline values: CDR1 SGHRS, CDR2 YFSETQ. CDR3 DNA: TGCGCCAGCAGCTTTCAGGGGAAAACTGAAGCTTTCTTT. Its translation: CASSFQGKTEAFF.

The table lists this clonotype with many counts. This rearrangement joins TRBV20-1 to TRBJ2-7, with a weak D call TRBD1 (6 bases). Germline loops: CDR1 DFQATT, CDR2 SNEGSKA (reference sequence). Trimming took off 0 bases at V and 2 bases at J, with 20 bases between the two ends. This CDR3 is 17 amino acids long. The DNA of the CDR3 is TGCAGTGCTAGAGATAAAAGGGGGTTATCCCTTCCCTACGAGCAGTACTTC. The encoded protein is CSARDKRGLSLPYEQYF.

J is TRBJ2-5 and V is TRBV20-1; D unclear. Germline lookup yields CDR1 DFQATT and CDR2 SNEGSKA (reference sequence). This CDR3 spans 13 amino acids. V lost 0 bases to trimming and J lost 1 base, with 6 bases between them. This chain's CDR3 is CSARENIQETQYF. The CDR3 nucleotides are TGCAGTGCTAGAGAGAACATCCAAGAGACCCAGTACTTC.

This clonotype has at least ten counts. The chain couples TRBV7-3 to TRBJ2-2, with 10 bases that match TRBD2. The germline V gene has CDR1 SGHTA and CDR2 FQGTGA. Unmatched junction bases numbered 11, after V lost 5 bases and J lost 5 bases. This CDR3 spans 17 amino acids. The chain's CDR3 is CASSLAPTSGSTGELFF. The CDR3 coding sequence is TGTGCCAGCAGCCTCGCCCCGACTAGCGGGTCGACCGGGGAGCTGTTTTTT.

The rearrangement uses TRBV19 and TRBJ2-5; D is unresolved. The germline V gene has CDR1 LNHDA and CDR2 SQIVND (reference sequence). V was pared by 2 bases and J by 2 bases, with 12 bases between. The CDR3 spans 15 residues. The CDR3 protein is CASSIMEGSQETQYF. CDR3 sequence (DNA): TGTGCCAGTAGTATAATGGAAGGATCTCAAGAGACCCAGTACTTC. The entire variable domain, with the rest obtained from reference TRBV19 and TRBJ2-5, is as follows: DGGITQSPKYLFRKEGQNVTLSCEQNLNHDAMYWYRQDPGQGLRLIYYSQIVNDFQKGDIAEGYSVSREKKESFPLTVTSAQKNPTAFYLCASSIMEGSQETQYFGPGTRLLVL.

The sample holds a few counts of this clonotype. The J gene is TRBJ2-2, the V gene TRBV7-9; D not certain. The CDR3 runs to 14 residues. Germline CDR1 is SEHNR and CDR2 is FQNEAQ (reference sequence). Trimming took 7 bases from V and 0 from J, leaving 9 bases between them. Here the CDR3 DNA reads TGTGCCAGCATGAGCAATCCGAACACCGGGGAGCTGTTTTTT. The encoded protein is CASMSNPNTGELFF. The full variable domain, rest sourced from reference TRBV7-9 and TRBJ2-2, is DTGVSQNPRHKITKRGQNVTFRCDPISEHNRLYWYRQTLGQGPEFLTYFQNEAQLEKSRLLSDRFSAERPKGSFSTLEIQRTEQGDSAMYLCASMSNPNTGELFFGEGSRLTVL.

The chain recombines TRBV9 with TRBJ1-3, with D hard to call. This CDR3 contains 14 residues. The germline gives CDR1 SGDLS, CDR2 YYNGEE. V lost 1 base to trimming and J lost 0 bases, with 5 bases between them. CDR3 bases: TGTGCCAGCAGCGTATCCCTCTCTGGAAACACCATATATTTT. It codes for CASSVSLSGNTIYF.

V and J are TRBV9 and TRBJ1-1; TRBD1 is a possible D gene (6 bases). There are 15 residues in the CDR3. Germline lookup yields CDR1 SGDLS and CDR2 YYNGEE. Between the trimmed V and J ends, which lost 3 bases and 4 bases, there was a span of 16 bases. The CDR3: CASSAGSLGGTEAFF. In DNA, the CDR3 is TGTGCCAGCAGCGCCGGGAGTTTAGGGGGCACTGAAGCTTTCTTT.

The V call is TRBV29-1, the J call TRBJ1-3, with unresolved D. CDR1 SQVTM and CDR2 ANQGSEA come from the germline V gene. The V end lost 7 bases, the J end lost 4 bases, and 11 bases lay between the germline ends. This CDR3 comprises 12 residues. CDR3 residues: CSGRKEGNTIYF. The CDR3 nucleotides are TGCAGCGGGAGGAAGGAGGGAAACACCATATATTTT. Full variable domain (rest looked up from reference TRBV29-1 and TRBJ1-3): SAVISQKPSRDICQRGTSLTIQCQVDSQVTMMFWYRQQPGQSLTLIATANQGSEATYESGFVIDKFPISRPNLTFSTLTVSNMSPEDSSIYLCSGRKEGNTIYFGEGSWLTVV.

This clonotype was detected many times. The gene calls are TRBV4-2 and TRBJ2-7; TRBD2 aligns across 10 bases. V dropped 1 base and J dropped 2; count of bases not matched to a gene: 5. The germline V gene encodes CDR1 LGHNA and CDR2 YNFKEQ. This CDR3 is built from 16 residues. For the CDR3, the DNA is TGTGCCAGCAGCCAAGCTAGCGGGGGTAATCCCTACGAGCAGTACTTC. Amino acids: CASSQASGGNPYEQYF.

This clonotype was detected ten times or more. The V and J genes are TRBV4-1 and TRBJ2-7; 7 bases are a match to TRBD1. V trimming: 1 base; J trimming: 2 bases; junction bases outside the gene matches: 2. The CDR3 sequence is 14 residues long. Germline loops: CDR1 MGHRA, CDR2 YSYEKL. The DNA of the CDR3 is TGCGCCAGCAGCCAAGTCAGGGGGACCTACGAGCAGTACTTC. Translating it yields CASSQVRGTYEQYF.

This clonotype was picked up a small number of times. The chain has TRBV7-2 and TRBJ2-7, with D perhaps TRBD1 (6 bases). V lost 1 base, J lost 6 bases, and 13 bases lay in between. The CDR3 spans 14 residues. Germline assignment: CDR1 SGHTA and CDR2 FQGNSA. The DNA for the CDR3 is TGTGCCAGCAGCTTAGTCCCGAAAGGGGGCGAGCAGTACTTC. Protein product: CASSLVPKGGEQYF. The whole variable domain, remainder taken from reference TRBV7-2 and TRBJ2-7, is GAGVSQSPSNKVTEKGKDVELRCDPISGHTALYWYRQSLGQGLEFLIYFQGNSAPDKSGLPSDRFSAERTGGSVSTLTIQRTQQEDSAVYLCASSLVPKGGEQYFGPGTRLTVT.

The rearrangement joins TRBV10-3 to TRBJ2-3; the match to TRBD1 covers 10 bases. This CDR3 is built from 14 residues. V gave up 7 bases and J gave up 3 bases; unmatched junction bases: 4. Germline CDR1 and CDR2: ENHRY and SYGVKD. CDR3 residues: CAINGQGETDTQYF. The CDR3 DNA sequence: TGTGCCATCAACGGACAGGGGGAAACAGATACGCAGTATTTT.

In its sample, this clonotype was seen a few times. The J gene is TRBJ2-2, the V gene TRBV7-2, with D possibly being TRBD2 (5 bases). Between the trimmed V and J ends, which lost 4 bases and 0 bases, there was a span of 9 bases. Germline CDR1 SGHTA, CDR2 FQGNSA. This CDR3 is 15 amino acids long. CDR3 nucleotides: TGTGCCAGCAGCTCCGCCGGGACGAACACCGGGGAGCTGTTTTTT. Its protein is CASSSAGTNTGELFF.

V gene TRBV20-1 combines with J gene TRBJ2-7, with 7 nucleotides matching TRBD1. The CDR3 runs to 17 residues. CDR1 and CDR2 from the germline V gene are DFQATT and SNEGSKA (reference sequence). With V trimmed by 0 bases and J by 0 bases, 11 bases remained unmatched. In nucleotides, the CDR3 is TGCAGTGCTAGAGATGCCGCAGACAGGGCTAACTCCTACGAGCAGTACTTC. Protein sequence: CSARDAADRANSYEQYF.

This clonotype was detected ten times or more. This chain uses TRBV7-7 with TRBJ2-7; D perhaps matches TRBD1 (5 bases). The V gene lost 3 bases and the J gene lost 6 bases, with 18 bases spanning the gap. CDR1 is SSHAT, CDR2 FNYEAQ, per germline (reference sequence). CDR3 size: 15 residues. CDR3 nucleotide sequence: TGTGCCAGCAGCTTCTGGGGCTATCCCTTTCGCGAGCAGTACTTC. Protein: CASSFWGYPFREQYF.

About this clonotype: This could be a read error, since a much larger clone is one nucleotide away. The CDR3 sequence is CTSSFTTGGREAFF. The DNA for the CDR3 is TGTACCAGCAGTTTCACGACAGGGGGCCGAGAAGCTTTCTTT. The chain employs TRBV6-5 and TRBJ1-1, with 10 bases matching TRBD1. This CDR3 region has 14 residues. The germline CDR1 and CDR2 sequences are MNHEY and SVGAGI.

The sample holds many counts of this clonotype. The CDR3 DNA sequence: TGCAGTGCTAGAGATGTGGGGGGGTTTTCCCAGCATTTT. This sequence encodes CSARDVGGFSQHF. The gene calls are TRBV20-1 and TRBJ1-5, with D possibly TRBD1 on 5 matching bases. This CDR3 is 13 amino acids long. Germline CDR1 reads DFQATT; CDR2 reads SNEGSKA (reference sequence). V was cut by 0 bases and J by 11 bases, with 14 bases left in between.

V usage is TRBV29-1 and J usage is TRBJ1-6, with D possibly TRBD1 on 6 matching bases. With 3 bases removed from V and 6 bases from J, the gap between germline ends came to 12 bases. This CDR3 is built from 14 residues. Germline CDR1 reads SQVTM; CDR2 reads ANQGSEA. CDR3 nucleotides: TGCAGCGTTGAGAGGCAGGGGAGTAATTCACCCCTCCACTTT. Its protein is CSVERQGSNSPLHF.

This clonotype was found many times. CDR3 nucleotide sequence: TGCAGTGCTAGAAGCGACCAAGAGACCCAGTACTTC. Its protein product is CSARSDQETQYF. The chain combines TRBV20-1 with TRBJ2-5; D not certain. Trimming left V 2 bases short and J 0 bases short, with 4 bases between. The CDR3 totals 12 residues. The germline V gene has CDR1 DFQATT and CDR2 SNEGSKA (reference sequence).

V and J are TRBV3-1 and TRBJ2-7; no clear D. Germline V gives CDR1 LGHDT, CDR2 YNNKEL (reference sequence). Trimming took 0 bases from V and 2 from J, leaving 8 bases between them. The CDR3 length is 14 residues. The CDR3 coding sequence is TGTGCCAGCAGCCAAGAGTATGGAACCTACGAGCAGTACTTC. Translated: CASSQEYGTYEQYF.